This TCR beta chain is drawn from a study of blood T cell repertoires in COVID-19. About the research overall: Italy, Spain and the United States were the sources of the convalescent and acute COVID-19 samples. T cells, B-cell-depleted T cells, or PBMCs provided the cDNA or gDNA that served as material.

The junction had 9 bases not matched to a gene; V was cut back by 5 bases and J by 2 bases. CDR3 length: 15 amino acids. CDR1 is SGHAT and CDR2 is FQNNGV in the germline V gene. Original data processing: Cell counts per sample came from amplifying reference gene primers. The assay was immunoSEQ multiplex PCR, and TCRdb's table has in-frame clones only and misses some. Clonal size and the V and J genes are those of that table, whereas D and trimming came from the DNA. This table holds some 250,000 clones, 60% to 75% found once. This receptor was obtained from a woman of 80 years or more with acute or convalescent COVID-19. The sample taken for sequencing was peripheral blood. This rearrangement joins TRBV11-2 to TRBJ2-7; 7 positions agree with TRBD1. The CDR3 sequence: CASSRRTGTTYEQYF. The CDR3 DNA sequence: TGTGCCAGCAGCAGGAGGACAGGCACTACCTACGAGCAGTACTTC. The full variable domain, with the rest looked up from reference TRBV11-2 and TRBJ2-7, is EAGVAQSPRYKIIEKRQSVAFWCNPISGHATLYWYQQILGQGPKLLIQFQNNGVVDDSQLPKDRFSAERLKGVDSTLKIQPAKLEDSAVYLCASSRRTGTTYEQYFGPGTRLTVT.